Listed here are 16 T cell receptor beta chains from one sample, sequenced in a study of blood T cell repertoires in COVID-19. Only in-frame clones appear in the TCRdb table, and some are missing; sequencing was by immunoSEQ multiplex PCR. The sample records about 120,000 clones, roughly three quarters being singletons. The sequenced sample consisted of peripheral blood. Receptor source: a man aged 40-55 years with active or convalescent COVID-19.

V and J are TRBV6-5 and TRBJ1-4; 9 bases are shared with TRBD1. This CDR3 spans 13 amino acids. CDR1 MNHEY and CDR2 SVGAGI come from the germline V gene. The V and J ends lost 9 bases and 10 bases, in that order; junction bases with no gene match: 9. CDR3 nucleotide sequence: TGTGCCAGTTCGAGGGACAGGGAGGGAAAACTGTTTTTT. Translation gives CASSRDREGKLFF.

J is TRBJ2-1 and V is TRBV5-1, with 9 positions matching TRBD1. Germline assignment: CDR1 SGHRS and CDR2 YFSETQ. The junction had 9 bases not matched to a gene; V was cut back by 3 bases and J by 8 bases. The CDR3 runs to 15 residues. The CDR3 here is CASSSSTGGGYEQFF. The DNA for the CDR3 is TGCGCCAGCAGCTCCTCGACAGGGGGGGGATATGAGCAGTTCTTC.

The chain links TRBV19 to TRBJ2-1; 9 nucleotides line up with TRBD1. The CDR3 consists of 14 residues. The J segment lost 9 bases and the V segment lost 5 bases, leaving 8 bases of the junction unmatched. The germline V gene encodes CDR1 LNHDA and CDR2 SQIVND (reference sequence). As DNA, the CDR3 is TGTGCCAGTAGTGCTGACAGGGGGTACGGTGAGCAGTTCTTC. Protein sequence: CASSADRGYGEQFF.

This rearrangement joins TRBV6-5 to TRBJ1-1; maybe TRBD1 (6 bases). The CDR3 has 15 amino acids. Germline V gene data show CDR1 as MNHEY and CDR2 as SVGAGI. The V end was cut by 7 bases, the J end by 1 base, with 16 bases between. The CDR3 sequence is CASTLPGGANTEAFF. CDR3 DNA: TGTGCCAGCACCCTCCCCGGGGGGGCGAACACTGAAGCTTTCTTT.

In nucleotides, the CDR3 is TGTGCCAGCAGCCCAACACAGGGGAACTATGGCTACACCTTC. Its protein product is CASSPTQGNYGYTF. The chain is built from TRBV11-3 and TRBJ1-2, with TRBD1 matching 7 bases. Germline V gene data show CDR1 as SGHNT and CDR2 as YENEEA. The CDR3 has 14 amino acids. V lost 5 bases to trimming and J lost 2 bases; unmatched junction nucleotides: 5. Full variable domain (outside the CDR3, taken from reference TRBV11-3 and TRBJ1-2): EAGVVQSPRYKIIEKKQPVAFWCNPISGHNTLYWYLQNLGQGPELLIRYENEEAVDDSQLPKDRFSAERLKGVDSTLKIQPAELGDSAVYLCASSPTQGNYGYTFGSGTRLTVV.

V and J are TRBV6-5 and TRBJ1-2, with unresolved D. Germline V gene sequence: CDR1 MNHEY, CDR2 SVGAGI. The CDR3 sequence is 14 residues long. Trimming pared 2 bases from V and 2 bases from J, leaving 9 bases between. This CDR3 is CASSYGAGNYGYTF. The CDR3 coding sequence is TGTGCCAGCAGTTACGGCGCAGGAAACTATGGCTACACCTTC.

The chain uses TRBV5-1 and TRBJ1-2; perhaps TRBD1 as D (6 bases). The CDR3 covers 13 residues. Trimming stripped 1 base from V and 8 bases from J, with 12 bases between. Germline CDR1 and CDR2: SGHRS and YFSETQ. The CDR3, as DNA: TGCGCCAGCAGCTTGCTGGGGACACAGGGCTACACCTTC. As protein: CASSLLGTQGYTF.

This chain connects TRBV4-3 to TRBJ1-1; D gene uncertain. With 4 bases removed from V and 5 bases from J, the gap between germline ends came to 20 bases. This CDR3 is 16 amino acids long. Germline CDR1 reads LGHNA; CDR2 reads YSLEER. This CDR3 reads CASSLFAGESGTEAFF. The CDR3 DNA reads TGCGCCAGCAGCCTCTTCGCCGGGGAATCCGGGACTGAAGCTTTCTTT.

The chain has TRBV6-5 and TRBJ2-7; 9 positions match TRBD1. CDR1 is MNHEY and CDR2 is SVGAGI in the germline V gene. After removal of 6 bases from V and 1 base from J, the junction contained 7 bases not matched to a gene. The CDR3 runs to 15 residues. CDR3 sequence reads: CASRLYRGHSYEQYF. For the CDR3, the DNA is TGTGCCAGCAGACTATACAGGGGGCATTCCTACGAGCAGTACTTC.

The V call is TRBV7-2, the J call TRBJ2-3; 11 bases fit TRBD2. Trimming took 5 bases from V and 0 from J; bases not matched to a gene: 1. Germline CDR1 SGHTA, CDR2 FQGNSA. The CDR3 runs 15 residues. CDR3 nucleotides: TGTGCCAGCAGCACTAGCGGGGGTAGCACAGATACGCAGTATTTT. It yields the protein CASSTSGGSTDTQYF.

The chain employs TRBV12-5 and TRBJ2-1; 8 nucleotides match TRBD2. Germline CDR1 LGHNT, CDR2 FRNRAP. The CDR3 sequence is 15 residues long. After removal of 4 bases from V and 3 bases from J, the junction contained 5 bases not matched to a gene. CDR3 amino acids: CASGSQRGLYNEQFF. The CDR3 bases are TGTGCTAGTGGTTCACAGCGGGGGCTCTACAATGAGCAGTTCTTC. Full variable domain (outside the CDR3, taken from reference TRBV12-5 and TRBJ2-1): DARVTQTPRHKVTEMGQEVTMRCQPILGHNTVFWYRQTMMQGLELLAYFRNRAPLDDSGMPKDRFSAEMPDATLATLKIQPSEPRDSAVYFCASGSQRGLYNEQFFGPGTRLTVL.

This clone was found a few times. This rearrangement joins TRBV28 to TRBJ1-2, with TRBD1 matching over 8 bases. The V gene's germline CDR1 is MDHEN and CDR2 SYDVKM. Trimming removed 4 bases from V and 4 bases from J; junction bases left unmatched: 11. This CDR3 spans 16 amino acids. The CDR3 DNA reads TGTGCCAGCAGTTCCCCCGAGCAGGGGGCTTTCTATGGCTACACCTTC. It yields the protein CASSSPEQGAFYGYTF.

The gene calls are TRBV5-1 and TRBJ1-3; D is possibly TRBD1 (6 bases). Germline loops: CDR1 SGHRS, CDR2 YFSETQ. This CDR3 contains 17 residues. Trimming left V 3 bases short and J 0 bases short, with 16 bases between. The CDR3 sequence: CASSYLSPDSSGNTIYF. CDR3 DNA: TGCGCCAGCAGCTACCTCTCCCCGGACAGCTCTGGAAACACCATATATTTT.

The chain links TRBV28 to TRBJ2-1, with D perhaps matching TRBD1 (6 bases). This CDR3 is 14 amino acids long. Trimming left V 2 bases short and J 12 bases short, with 17 bases between. From germline, CDR1 is MDHEN and CDR2 SYDVKM. CDR3 DNA sequence: TGTGCCAGCAGTTTAGGGGGCACCAGGAAGGCGCAGTTCTTC. This codes for CASSLGGTRKAQFF.

This chain uses TRBV28 with TRBJ1-5; 8 bases map to TRBD1. Germline V gene sequence: CDR1 MDHEN, CDR2 SYDVKM. V was pared by 3 bases and J by 7 bases, with 11 bases of the junction left unmatched. The CDR3 totals 16 residues. This CDR3 is CASSLRPGQGKQPQHF. The DNA for the CDR3 is TGTGCCAGCAGTTTGAGGCCAGGACAGGGTAAACAGCCCCAGCATTTT.

The CDR3 bases are TGCGCCAGCAGCCGCGGTATGAACACTGAAGCTTTCTTT. Residues: CASSRGMNTEAFF. V is TRBV4-1 and J is TRBJ1-1; the D is unclear. Germline V gives CDR1 MGHRA, CDR2 YSYEKL. The CDR3 spans 13 residues. Trimming took off 4 bases at V and 0 bases at J, with 6 bases between the two ends.